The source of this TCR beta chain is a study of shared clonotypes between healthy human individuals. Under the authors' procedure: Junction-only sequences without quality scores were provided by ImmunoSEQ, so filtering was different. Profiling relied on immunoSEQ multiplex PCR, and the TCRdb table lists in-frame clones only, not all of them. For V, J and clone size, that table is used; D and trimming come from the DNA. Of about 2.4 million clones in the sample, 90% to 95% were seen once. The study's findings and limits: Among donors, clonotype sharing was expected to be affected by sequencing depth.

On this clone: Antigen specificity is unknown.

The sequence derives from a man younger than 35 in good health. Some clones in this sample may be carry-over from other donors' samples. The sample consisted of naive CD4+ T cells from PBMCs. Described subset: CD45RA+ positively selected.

Here the CDR3 reads CASSQDLGLAGVGPYNEQFF. In DNA, the CDR3 is TGCGCCAGCAGCCAAGATCTGGGACTAGCGGGAGTAGGGCCCTACAATGAGCAGTTCTTC. The rearrangement uses TRBV4-3 and TRBJ2-1, with 14 nucleotides matching TRBD2. CDR3 length: 20 residues. CDR1 LGHNA and CDR2 YSLEER come from the germline V gene. Unmatched junction bases numbered 9, after V lost 0 bases and J lost 2 bases.